One sample yielded the 6 T cell receptor beta chains listed below, sequenced in a study of CD8+ T cells in alopecia areata. The treatment here: oral pan-JAK inhibitor, 5-10 mg twice daily. The authors extracted RNA and reverse transcribed it into cDNA as the sequencing template. Profiled with immunoSEQ multiplex PCR; TCRdb holds only in-frame clones, not every one. The sample lists roughly 180,000 clones; 53% were seen once. The input for sequencing was CD8+ T cells sorted from blood, taken at week 24, from a patient treated with tofacitinib. Every receptor here comes from a human donor with alopecia areata.

The gene calls are TRBV29-1 and TRBJ1-2, with no clear D. The CDR3 extends over 11 amino acids. Trimming stripped 7 bases from V and 6 bases from J, with 12 bases between. From germline, CDR1 is SQVTM and CDR2 ANQGSEA. The CDR3 here is CSAIVAHGYTF. Here the CDR3 DNA reads TGCAGCGCTATCGTAGCCCATGGCTACACCTTC.

The chain is built from TRBV11-2 and TRBJ1-4; TRBD1 matches at 9 bases. CDR1 is SGHAT and CDR2 is FQNNGV in the germline V gene. The CDR3 is 15 amino acids. The V gene end was trimmed by 4 bases and the J gene end by 3 bases; junction bases not matched to a gene: 3. The CDR3 bases are TGTGCCAGCAGCTCCAGGGACAGGGCTAATGAAAAACTGTTTTTT. Translated, it gives CASSSRDRANEKLFF.

The chain employs TRBV5-1 and TRBJ2-1, with D possibly matching TRBD1 (5 bases). Trimming stripped 4 bases from V and 4 bases from J, with 12 bases between. From germline, CDR1 is SGHRS and CDR2 YFSETQ. CDR3 size: 14 residues. This CDR3 is CASSLTTGYNEQFF. In DNA, the CDR3 is TGCGCCAGCAGCCTAACAACAGGTTACAATGAGCAGTTCTTC. The full variable domain, with the rest looked up from reference TRBV5-1 and TRBJ2-1, is KAGVTQTPRYLIKTRGQQVTLSCSPISGHRSVSWYQQTPGQGLQFLFEYFSETQRNKGNFPGRFSGRQFSNSRSEMNVSTLELGDSALYLCASSLTTGYNEQFFGPGTRLTVL.

This clone was seen a handful of times. V gene TRBV30 combines with J gene TRBJ2-3; D gene ambiguous. The CDR3 has 15 residues. Trimming took 6 bases from V and 4 from J, leaving 20 bases between them. Germline-derived CDR1 and CDR2 are GTSNPN and SVGIG (reference sequence). The CDR3 loop is CACEPDGLSADTQYF. As DNA, the CDR3 is TGTGCCTGCGAACCGGACGGGCTTAGTGCAGATACGCAGTATTTT.

The chain has TRBV10-2 and TRBJ2-7; weak D call: TRBD1 (6 bases). The CDR3 contains 12 residues. Trimming stripped 7 bases from V and 2 bases from J, with 9 bases between. CDR1 is WSHSY, CDR2 SAAADI, per germline. The CDR3 DNA reads TGCGCCAGCACGGACAGTACCTACGAGCAGTACTTC. Translation: CASTDSTYEQYF.

The rearrangement links TRBV9 to TRBJ2-7; a possible D gene is TRBD2 (5 bases). The V end lost 3 bases, the J end lost 2 bases, and 15 bases lay between the germline ends. CDR1 SGDLS and CDR2 YYNGEE come from the germline V gene. This CDR3 comprises 15 residues. The CDR3 sequence is CASSAGYSEAYEQYF. The CDR3 DNA reads as TGTGCCAGCAGCGCGGGATACTCGGAAGCCTACGAGCAGTACTTC.